These 27 T cell receptor beta chains originate from one sample sequenced in a study of CD8+ T cells in alopecia areata. Combined cutaneous lymph node cells underwent sorting by CD4, CD8alpha, NKG2D, NKG2ACE and additional markers. Sequencing templates came from extracted RNA that was reverse transcribed into cDNA. Sequencing used immunoSEQ multiplex PCR; TCRdb keeps in-frame clones, though not all of them. The counts give around 300,000 clones, none of them seen only once; 1.2% is held by the top ten. What was sequenced was CD4+ T cells sorted from a lymph node. The source is a C3H/HeJ mouse with alopecia areata. For this strain, the MHC haplotype corresponds to H2-k.

This clone was picked up a small number of times. Gene names are mouse gene names. The CDR3 is cut off 3 residues early in the read; its end comes from the germline J gene. The chain is built from TRBV31 and TRBJ1-6; unclear D gene. TRBJ1-6 counts as an open reading frame of uncertain function. The CDR3 extends over 12 amino acids. Trimming stripped 1 base from V and 5 bases from J, with 3 bases between. Per germline, CDR1 GKSSPN and CDR2 SITVG. The CDR3 sequence: CAWSPDNSPLYF. CDR3 DNA (partial): TGTGCCTGGAGTCCAGATAATTCGCCC.

This clone was detected a few times. Genes here carry mouse names. Read data end 3 residues before the CDR3 end; the end is taken from the germline J gene. The V and J genes are TRBV13-3 and TRBJ1-6; D may be TRBD1 (6 bases). TRBJ1-6 belongs to the ORF category, with a function that is uncertain. This CDR3 is built from 14 residues. Trimming took 4 bases from V and 4 from J, leaving 9 bases between them. Germline lookup yields CDR1 NNHDY and CDR2 SYVADS. This chain's CDR3 is CASSLTGYNSPLYF. The part of the CDR3 DNA that was read is TGTGCCAGCAGTCTTACAGGGTATAATTCGCCC.

Only a few counts were recorded for this clone. Mouse germline and gene names are used. With the read ending 4 residues before the CDR3 end, the germline J gene is used to fill in that end. The chain is built from TRBV17 and TRBJ1-1; D uncertain. The CDR3 runs 9 residues. The germline CDR1 and CDR2 sequences are MNHDT and YYDKIL. The CDR3 loop reads CALMGEVFF. The CDR3 DNA, read in part, is TGTGCTCTCATGGGA.

The table lists this clone with a few counts. Any gene name here is a mouse gene name. The CDR3 goes on 4 residues after the read ends, and that part is filled in from the germline J gene. This chain uses TRBV20 with TRBJ1-2; TRBD1 is a possible D gene (5 bases). The CDR3 loop spans 13 amino acids. Germline CDR1 reads GFQATS; CDR2 reads STVNSAI. Trimming took off 5 bases at V and 0 bases at J, with 10 bases between the two ends. The CDR3 loop reads CGAWTPSNSDYTF. CDR3 bases read: TGTGGTGCTTGGACACCTTCAAACTCC.

There are a few counts of this clone. The genes are named according to mouse. The read ends 4 residues before the CDR3 terminus; that terminus is restored from the germline J gene. V and J are TRBV29 and TRBJ1-1; a weak D match, TRBD1 (5 bases). The CDR3 covers 11 residues. Looked up from germline, CDR1 is MSHET and CDR2 is SYDVDS. Here the CDR3 reads CASSFRVEVFF. The CDR3 DNA, read in part, is TGTGCTAGCAGTTTCAGGGTA. The complete variable domain, with remaining parts taken from reference TRBV29 and TRBJ1-1, reads DMKVTQMPRYLIKRMGENVLLECGQDMSHETMYWYRQDPGLGLQLIYISYDVDSNSEGDIPKGYRVSRKKREHFSLILDSAKTNQTSVYFCASSFRVEVFFGKGTRLTVV.

Comment on this clone: The genes and germline here are from mouse. The read ends 4 residues before the CDR3 terminus; that terminus is restored from the germline J gene. The chain joins TRBV31 to TRBJ1-1; tentative D call: TRBD1 (6 bases). The CDR3 is 14 amino acids. Per germline, CDR1 GKSSPN and CDR2 SITVG. The CDR3 loop is CAWSVIYRDKEVFF. The CDR3 bases that were read are TGTGCCTGGAGTGTCATTTACCGGGACAAA.

This clone was counted between two and nine times. Gene names follow the mouse nomenclature. With the read ending 4 residues before the CDR3 end, the germline J gene is used to fill in that end. The chain uses TRBV19 and TRBJ1-1; D may be TRBD1 (6 bases). V was clipped by 4 bases and J by 0 bases, with 13 bases between them. The CDR3 spans 15 residues. Germline-derived CDR1 and CDR2 are FNHDT and SITEND (reference sequence). The CDR3 loop is CASSLPGTTNTEVFF. The part of the CDR3 DNA that was read is TGTGCCAGCAGTCTTCCCGGGACAACAAACACA.

Only a few counts were recorded for this clone. Gene names follow the mouse nomenclature. The CDR3 is cut off 4 residues early in the read; its end comes from the germline J gene. The sample has other DNA sequences that encode this CDR3 too. The chain is built from TRBV13-1 and TRBJ2-7; 11 bases agree with TRBD2. The trim removed 1 base at V and 3 bases at J, leaving 3 bases unmatched. CDR1 is NSHNY, CDR2 SYGAGN, per germline. The CDR3 consists of 15 residues. CDR3 loop: CASSDPGLGGYEQYF. The CDR3 bases that were read are TGTGCCAGCAGTGATCCAGGACTGGGGGGCTAT.

This clone was recorded a few times. Gene names refer to mouse genes. The CDR3 is cut off 4 residues early in the read; its end comes from the germline J gene. The chain uses TRBV31 and TRBJ2-5; 9 bases align to TRBD2. The CDR3 has 13 amino acids. The germline gives CDR1 GKSSPN, CDR2 SITVG. This CDR3 is CAWRPGGEDTQYF. The part of the CDR3 DNA that was read is TGTGCCTGGAGACCTGGGGGGGAAGAC.

This clone was found a few times. The gene names here belong to mouse. The covered CDR3 bases are TGTGCCAGCAGCCTTGACTGGGGGGGCGTTGCAGAA. This encodes CASSLDWGGVAE. The whole CDR3 region reads CASSLDWGGVAETLYF. J is TRBJ2-3 and V is TRBV5; 12 positions match TRBD2. The read finishes 4 residues shy of the CDR3 end, and the germline J gene is used to complete it. CDR3 length equals 16 residues. The germline CDR1 and CDR2 sequences are LGHNA and YNLKQL (reference sequence). J lost 2 bases, V lost 4 bases, and 4 bases had no gene match.

This clone turned up a few times. These gene names are mouse names. Sequencing ends 4 residues short of the CDR3 end; the germline J gene provides the rest. The chain employs TRBV13-3 and TRBJ2-7, with 8 bases matching TRBD1. The CDR3 loop spans 13 amino acids. Germline lookup yields CDR1 NNHDY and CDR2 SYVADS. Partial CDR3 DNA: TGTGCCAGCAGTTTCCCAGGGGGCCAT. The encoded protein is CASSFPGGH. The entire CDR3 protein is CASSFPGGHEQYF.

This clone turned up a few times. Gene names are mouse gene names. Read sequence stops 4 residues before the CDR3 end, and the germline J gene provides the missing end. The chain has TRBV17 and TRBJ2-7; maybe TRBD2 (6 bases). Germline CDR1 is MNHDT and CDR2 is YYDKIL. The V gene lost 3 bases and the J gene lost 3 bases, with 15 bases spanning the gap. There are 15 residues in the CDR3. The CDR3 sequence: CASSRSPGLYYEQYF. CDR3 DNA (partial): TGTGCTAGCAGTAGGTCACCGGGACTTTACTAT.

There are a few counts of this clone. Gene names are the mouse ones. The sequence runs out 4 residues before the end of the CDR3; the remainder is reconstructed from the germline J gene. Other DNA sequences in this specimen translate into the identical CDR3. The chain carries TRBV5 and TRBJ1-1, with D tentatively TRBD1 (5 bases). The V gene's germline CDR1 is LGHNA and CDR2 YNLKQL (reference sequence). The CDR3 sequence is 14 residues long. Trimming shortened V by 4 bases and J by 0 bases, and 9 bases separated the two germline ends. The covered CDR3 bases are TGTGCCAGCAGCCCTCAGGGCTCAAACACA. Encoded protein: CASSPQGSNT. The entire CDR3 is CASSPQGSNTEVFF.

In its sample, this clone was seen a few times. Genes here carry mouse names. Other nucleotide sequences from this sample produce the same CDR3. CDR3 bases read: TGTGCCAGCAGCCCAGGGACTGGGGTAAACACCGGG. Amino acids: CASSPGTGVNTG. The entire CDR3 protein reads CASSPGTGVNTGQLYF. The chain couples TRBV5 to TRBJ2-2, with 10 bases lining up with TRBD2. The CDR3 end lies 4 residues beyond the end of the read and is filled in from the germline J gene. This CDR3 comprises 16 residues. Trimming removed 4 bases from V and 1 base from J; junction bases left unmatched: 3. Germline V gene lookup returns CDR1 LGHNA and CDR2 YNLKQL (reference sequence).

There are a few counts of this clone. These gene names are mouse names. The read ends 4 residues early relative to the CDR3; the germline J gene fills the gap. The chain couples TRBV19 to TRBJ1-2; TRBD1 agrees at 8 bases. Trimming cost V 4 bases and J 4 bases; bases outside gene matches: 6. Looked up from germline, CDR1 is FNHDT and CDR2 is SITEND (reference sequence). This CDR3 has 14 residues. The CDR3 loop is CASSSTGVGSDYTF. The covered CDR3 bases are TGTGCCAGCAGTTCGACAGGGGTCGGCTCC.

This clone came up a few times. The gene symbols are mouse symbols. The read terminates 4 residues before the CDR3 end, so the remaining end is supplied by the germline J gene. The chain combines TRBV13-2 with TRBJ2-1; 9 nucleotides line up with TRBD2. CDR3 length equals 15 residues. Germline CDR1 NNHNN, CDR2 SYGAGS (reference sequence). V gave up 5 bases and J gave up 3 bases; unmatched junction bases: 6. CDR3 amino acids: CASGGDWGFYAEQFF. The sequenced CDR3 bases are TGTGCCAGCGGCGGTGACTGGGGGTTCTATGCT.

This clone was seen more than once but under ten times. Germline and genes here are mouse. The read falls 4 residues short of the CDR3 end, and the missing part is taken from the germline J gene. This chain links TRBV14 with TRBJ2-3, with 8 nucleotides matching TRBD2. This CDR3 is built from 15 residues. Germline V gene data show CDR1 as SGHDT and CDR2 as FRDEAV. The J segment lost 0 bases and the V segment lost 4 bases, leaving 4 bases of the junction unmatched. The DNA read from the CDR3 is TGTGCCAGCAGTCTGGGGGGTCATAGTGCAGAA. Translated, it gives CASSLGGHSAE. The complete CDR3 reads CASSLGGHSAETLYF.

This clone came up a few times. Mouse gene names apply. The sequenced fragment ends 4 residues before the CDR3 boundary, so the rest is inferred from the germline J gene. The rearrangement uses TRBV3 and TRBJ2-5; weak D call: TRBD1 (7 bases). Deletions cut 5 bases from V and 3 bases from J, with 12 bases between. The germline V gene encodes CDR1 SNHLY and CDR2 FYNGKV (reference sequence). The CDR3 has 14 residues. CDR3 in amino acids: CASSQGGHQDTQYF. The sequenced part of the CDR3 DNA is TGTGCCAGCAGCCAGGGGGGACATCAAGAC.

This clone showed up just a few times. The genes are named according to mouse. The read falls 4 residues short of the CDR3 end, and the missing part is taken from the germline J gene. The V and J genes are TRBV2 and TRBJ1-2; no clear D gene. The CDR3 runs 13 residues. Germline assignment: CDR1 LGHNA and CDR2 YSYQKL. V was cut by 0 bases and J by 3 bases, with 5 bases left in between. CDR3 DNA, as far as it was read: TGTGCCAGCAGCCAAGATTGGGACTCC. Protein sequence: CASSQDWDS. The whole CDR3 sequence is CASSQDWDSDYTF.

This clone has a handful of counts. Gene names denote mouse genes. With the read ending 3 residues before the CDR3 end, the germline J gene is used to fill in that end. The chain combines TRBV19 with TRBJ1-6, with TRBD1 identical over 7 bases. TRBJ1-6 is recorded as an ORF, its role being uncertain. The CDR3 totals 15 residues. The V gene end was trimmed by 3 bases and the J gene end by 3 bases; junction bases not matched to a gene: 3. The V gene's germline CDR1 is FNHDT and CDR2 SITEND (reference sequence). The CDR3 loop reads CASSSRDSYNSPLYF. The covered CDR3 bases are TGTGCCAGCAGTAGCCGGGACAGCTATAATTCGCCC.

This clone has a handful of counts. These gene names are mouse names. The sequence runs out 4 residues before the end of the CDR3; the remainder is reconstructed from the germline J gene. This chain uses TRBV13-1 with TRBJ2-1; TRBD1 aligns across 7 bases. CDR1 and CDR2 from the germline V gene are NSHNY and SYGAGN. The CDR3 spans 13 residues. Incomplete CDR3 DNA: TGTGCCAGCAGTGAGACAGGGAGGTCT. Protein sequence: CASSETGRS. The full CDR3 protein is CASSETGRSEQFF.

This clone has more than one count but fewer than ten. Gene names are mouse gene names. The CDR3 extends 4 residues past the end of the read, so its final part is completed from the germline J gene. The chain combines TRBV13-2 with TRBJ2-1, with unresolved D. Trimming pared 0 bases from V and 5 bases from J, leaving 6 bases between. The germline CDR1 and CDR2 sequences are NNHNN and SYGAGS (reference sequence). CDR3 length: 13 amino acids. The covered CDR3 bases are TGTGCCAGCGGTGATGCTTGGGATGCT. As protein: CASGDAWDA. The complete CDR3 reads CASGDAWDAEQFF.

As for this clone: One base away lies a much larger clone, so this may be a sequencing read error. Gene labels here are mouse ones. The CDR3 end falls 4 residues outside the read, so it is completed with the germline J gene. The same CDR3 is also encoded by other DNA sequences in this sample. The rearrangement links TRBV13-1 to TRBJ2-3; TRBD1 matches 7 bases. Germline V lookup: CDR1 NSHNY, CDR2 SYGAGN. CDR3 size: 14 residues. V lost 5 bases and J lost 0; bases outside the gene matches: 3. The sequenced CDR3 bases are TGTGCCAGCAGCGGGACAGCTAGTGCAGAA. It specifies CASSGTASAE. The entire CDR3 reads CASSGTASAETLYF.

A word on this clone: The genes are named according to mouse. The CDR3 extends 4 residues past the end of the read, so its final part is completed from the germline J gene. The gene calls are TRBV13-3 and TRBJ1-2, with 7 positions matching TRBD1. V trimming: 4 bases; J trimming: 0 bases; junction bases outside the gene matches: 3. From germline, CDR1 is NNHDY and CDR2 SYVADS. The CDR3 is 14 residues long. CDR3 sequence reads: CASSRTGANSDYTF. The CDR3 bases that were read are TGTGCCAGCAGTAGAACAGGGGCAAACTCC.

A few counts support this clone. Gene names refer to mouse genes. CDR3 amino acids: CAWSRQGAYAEQFF. CDR3 DNA (partial): TGTGCCTGGAGTCGGCAGGGGGCCTATGCT. V and J are TRBV31 and TRBJ2-1; 8 bases match TRBD1. The read terminates 4 residues before the CDR3 end, so the remaining end is supplied by the germline J gene. Per the germline V gene, CDR1 is GKSSPN and CDR2 is SITVG. The CDR3 spans 14 residues. With V trimmed by 1 base and J by 3 bases, 2 bases remained unmatched.

On this clone itself: The germline and genes are mouse ones. The read falls 4 residues short of the CDR3 end, and the missing part is taken from the germline J gene. Other nucleotide sequences in the sample specify the same CDR3. This chain joins TRBV13-1 and TRBJ1-1; 7 bases map to TRBD1. In germline, CDR1 is NSHNY, CDR2 SYGAGN. This CDR3 comprises 13 residues. J was trimmed by 1 base and V by 4 bases; bases with no gene match: 1. The CDR3 here is CASSRQGNTEVFF. The sequenced part of the CDR3 DNA is TGTGCCAGCAGTCGACAGGGGAACACA.

This clone was seen a handful of times. Genes here carry mouse names. The read is 4 residues too short to cover the CDR3 end, so that end is filled in from the germline J gene. The V gene is TRBV13-1, the J gene TRBJ2-4, with TRBD2 identical over 8 bases. This CDR3 has 16 amino acids. The trim removed 3 bases at V and 0 bases at J, leaving 6 bases unmatched. The germline CDR1 and CDR2 sequences are NSHNY and SYGAGN. CDR3 residues: CASSAGGASSQNTLYF. The covered CDR3 bases are TGTGCCAGCAGTGCGGGGGGGGCCTCTAGTCAAAAC.